Listed below are T cell receptor beta chains from one sample, sequenced in a study of blood T cell repertoires in COVID-19. Data came from immunoSEQ multiplex PCR; TCRdb stores just in-frame clones and leaves some out. The data show around 57,000 clones, approximately 90% seen once. Sequencing was done on a sample of peripheral blood. Receptors were obtained from a man aged 45-65 years with acute or convalescent COVID-19. Both conserved end residues are trimmed from each CDR3.

v_call | cdr3_aa
TRBV30 | AWQGAQDEKLF
TRBV2 | ASSEGSRQGRFEANVLT
TRBV6-6 | ASSYSPTGYFGQY
TRBV18 | ASSNGLEPEAF
TRBV5-8 | ASSFYNQPQH
TRBV7-9 | ASSLLAGGTTDTQY
TRBV11-3 | ASSLDSPGVTDTQY
TRBV28 | AITAGGANYGYT
TRBV2 | AREKTGAYEQY
TRBV6-5 | ATKIQGFTEAF
TRBV3-1/TRBV3-2 | ASTADEAYGYT
TRBV5-1 | ASSLEGGSSYEQY
TRBV29-1 | SVWTGVSHGYT
TRBV19 | ASSNQGQAETQY
TRBV9 | ASSVVSGNSYEQY
TRBV9 | ASSPGEYTDTQY
TRBV5-6 | ASSPTQTGGYT
TRBV5-1 | ASSPTSGNFYEQY
TRBV19 | ASSTQGRYEQY
TRBV20-1 | SASIQGQYSNQPQH
TRBV7-9 | ASSLVQGATEAF
TRBV2 | ASSGGERKTDTQY
TRBV5-1 | ASSLEGFAYEQY
TRBV10-3 | AISESTGGNTEAF
TRBV19 | ASSITAGLLHEQF